A single sample is the source of the 21 T cell receptor beta chains below, sequenced in a study of T cells in Graves' hyperthyroidism and ophthalmopathy. From RNA transcripts, TCR beta CDR3 regions were amplified. During a first-round RT-PCR of the TCR CDR3, the HTBI primer set was used. TCRdb reprocessed the multiplex PCR reads via MiXCR and lists one record per CDR3 protein. The table shows around 250,000 distinct CDR3 sequences, with about 15% occurring only once. Input material: blood. All receptors derive from a woman aged 40 to 49 with Graves' hyperthyroidism that later progressed to Graves' ophthalmopathy.

V usage is TRBV7-9 and J usage is TRBJ2-1, with D perhaps matching TRBD1 (6 bases). Trimming took 5 bases from V and 4 from J, leaving 15 bases between them. The CDR3 loop spans 15 amino acids. Germline V gene data show CDR1 as SEHNR and CDR2 as FQNEAQ (reference sequence). This chain's CDR3 is CASSPGTLPYNEQFF. In DNA form, the CDR3 reads TGTGCCAGCAGCCCTGGGACACTCCCATACAATGAGCAGTTCTTC.

The chain employs TRBV19 and TRBJ1-5, with D possibly matching TRBD1 (5 bases). Germline assignment: CDR1 LNHDA and CDR2 SQIVND (reference sequence). Trimming removed 7 bases at V and 2 bases at J, with 9 bases between. This CDR3 spans 13 amino acids. The CDR3 DNA follows: TGTGCCAGTAACAGGAATGGCAATCAGCCCCAGCATTTT. As protein: CASNRNGNQPQHF.

This clonotype was counted many times. The chain combines TRBV29-1 with TRBJ1-1, with D perhaps matching TRBD1 (6 bases). Germline V gives CDR1 SQVTM, CDR2 ANQGSEA. The ends were cut back, 1 base at V and 5 bases at J, with 11 bases in the middle. This CDR3 has 13 residues. CDR3 nucleotide sequence: TGCAGCGTTGAAGCAGGGGTTAGAACTGAAGCTTTCTTT. Its translation: CSVEAGVRTEAFF. The variable domain in full, completed from reference TRBV29-1 and TRBJ1-1, reads SAVISQKPSRDICQRGTSLTIQCQVDSQVTMMFWYRQQPGQSLTLIATANQGSEATYESGFVIDKFPISRPNLTFSTLTVSNMSPEDSSIYLCSVEAGVRTEAFFGQGTRLTVV.

Many counts were recorded for this clonotype. This chain connects TRBV29-1 to TRBJ2-1; 10 nucleotides align to TRBD1. Per germline, CDR1 SQVTM and CDR2 ANQGSEA. Trimming removed 4 bases from V and 1 base from J; junction bases left unmatched: 7. The CDR3 runs 16 residues. CDR3 loop: CSVAGDRGSSYNEQFF. CDR3 nucleotides: TGCAGCGTTGCGGGGGACAGGGGCTCATCCTACAATGAGCAGTTCTTC.

This clonotype was seen ten or more times. The chain is built from TRBV5-5 and TRBJ1-5, with D perhaps matching TRBD1 (5 bases). This CDR3 contains 16 residues. Germline CDR1 SGHKS, CDR2 YYEKEE (reference sequence). Trimming left V 1 base short and J 6 bases short, with 17 bases between. The CDR3 coding sequence is TGTGCCAGCAGCTTGACGCCAGGTTATCAGGGTCAGCCCCAGCATTTT. Translated, it gives CASSLTPGYQGQPQHF.

This clonotype occurred many times. The chain combines TRBV28 with TRBJ2-7; 7 bases line up with TRBD2. The CDR3 contains 13 residues. Germline assignment: CDR1 MDHEN and CDR2 SYDVKM. Losses at the gene ends were 3 bases for V and 5 bases for J; bases not matched to a gene: 4. The DNA of the CDR3 is TGTGCCAGCAGTTTTGGACTAGTGGACGAGCAGTACTTC. It yields the protein CASSFGLVDEQYF.

This clonotype has more than one count but fewer than ten. The conserved final phenylalanine or tryptophan is absent from the CDR3, which likely points to a read error. The chain employs TRBV24-1 and TRBJ2-7; 8 nucleotides agree with TRBD2. Germline V gene data show CDR1 as KGHDR and CDR2 as SFDVKD. J gave up 0 bases and V 4 bases, and 4 bases lay outside the gene matches. The CDR3 covers 15 residues. Written as DNA, the CDR3 is TGTGCCACCAGTGAGGGTACTAGCGGCTCCTACGAGCAGTACTCC. This codes for CATSEGTSGSYEQYS.

This clonotype was detected a few times. The CDR3: CASSLIESNEQFF. The CDR3 nucleotides read TGTGCCAGCAGCTTAATTGAATCGAATGAGCAGTTCTTC. The V gene is TRBV7-2, the J gene TRBJ2-1; D gene uncertain. The CDR3 is 13 residues long. The ends were cut back, 2 bases at V and 7 bases at J, with 9 bases in the middle. CDR1 is SGHTA, CDR2 FQGNSA, per germline.

The chain has TRBV4-1 and TRBJ2-2, with 8 bases matching TRBD1. Looked up from germline, CDR1 is MGHRA and CDR2 is YSYEKL. With V trimmed by 5 bases and J by 3 bases, 5 bases remained unmatched. CDR3 length: 15 residues. The CDR3 loop reads CASSLVGQDTGELFF. In nucleotides, the CDR3 is TGCGCCAGCAGCTTAGTGGGACAGGACACCGGGGAGCTGTTTTTT.

Many counts were recorded for this clonotype. This chain uses TRBV3-1 with TRBJ2-7; 10 bases line up with TRBD2. This CDR3 region has 13 residues. Germline CDR1 LGHDT, CDR2 YNNKEL (reference sequence). The trim removed 3 bases at V and 7 bases at J, leaving 3 bases unmatched. CDR3: CASSQLAGVEQYF. The DNA for the CDR3 is TGTGCCAGCAGCCAGCTAGCGGGAGTGGAGCAGTACTTC.

The table lists this clonotype with many counts. The chain combines TRBV7-9 with TRBJ2-1, with TRBD2 matching 8 bases. The CDR3 is 18 residues long. Germline CDR1 is SEHNR and CDR2 is FQNEAQ (reference sequence). V shed 4 bases, J shed 3 bases, and the junction held 14 bases outside the gene matches. This CDR3 is CASSSPFSGTPFYNEQFF. In DNA form, the CDR3 reads TGTGCCAGCAGCTCACCTTTTAGCGGGACCCCCTTCTACAATGAGCAGTTCTTC.

There are many counts of this clonotype. The chain is built from TRBV2 and TRBJ2-3; 10 bases map to TRBD1. Germline V gene lookup returns CDR1 SNHLY and CDR2 FYNNEI. The V segment lost 4 bases and the J segment 4 bases; nucleotides outside the gene matches: 11. The CDR3 consists of 17 residues. CDR3 DNA sequence: TGTGCCAGCAGTGTAGCACCGGGACAGGGGAGAGCAGATACGCAGTATTTT. Its protein is CASSVAPGQGRADTQYF.

V and J are TRBV18 and TRBJ1-1; no definite D call. Trimming removed 3 bases at V and 5 bases at J, with 19 bases between. The CDR3 is 16 amino acids. The V gene's germline CDR1 is KGHSH and CDR2 LQKENI. CDR3 nucleotides: TGTGCCAGCTCACCGACCCAAGGATACGGAGAGACTGAAGCTTTCTTT. It is translated as CASSPTQGYGETEAFF.

There are many counts of this clonotype. The CDR3 reads CASSPRRTSGYNEQFF. CDR3 coding DNA: TGTGCCAGCAGTCCAAGACGGACTAGCGGCTACAATGAGCAGTTCTTC. The rearrangement uses TRBV13 and TRBJ2-1; 10 bases are a match to TRBD2. This CDR3 comprises 16 residues. CDR1 and CDR2 (germline): PRHDT, FYEKMQ (reference sequence). J lost 3 bases, V lost 6 bases, and 8 bases had no gene match.

This clonotype was counted at least ten times. The rearrangement links TRBV9 to TRBJ2-7; 9 bases align to TRBD2. Germline V gene data show CDR1 as SGDLS and CDR2 as YYNGEE. The CDR3 runs to 14 residues. J lost 3 bases, V lost 4 bases, and 5 bases had no gene match. The CDR3 nucleotides read TGTGCCAGCAGCCCTAGCGGGATCGGCTACGAGCAGTACTTC. This codes for CASSPSGIGYEQYF.

This clonotype was recorded at least ten times. The genes are TRBV11-2 and TRBJ1-1, with D unclear. The CDR3 has 12 residues. V lost 4 bases, J lost 5 bases, and 8 bases lay in between. CDR1 and CDR2 from the germline V gene are SGHAT and FQNNGV. CDR3 protein: CASSSSRTEAFF. CDR3 in DNA: TGTGCCAGCAGCTCATCGCGAACTGAAGCTTTCTTT.

This clonotype was counted ten times or more. The chain has TRBV12-3 or TRBV12-4 and TRBJ2-3; D is possibly TRBD2 (6 bases). Deletions cut 1 base from V and 5 bases from J, with 13 bases between. The CDR3 is made up of 15 amino acids. In nucleotides, the CDR3 is TGTGCCAGCAGTTTAGAGGGGACTGGGGGAGATACGCAGTATTTT. Its protein product is CASSLEGTGGDTQYF.

This clonotype was observed at least ten times. This chain uses TRBV9 with TRBJ1-2, with 11 bases matching TRBD1. V shed 4 bases, J shed 7 bases, and the junction held 9 bases outside the gene matches. This CDR3 region has 15 residues. Germline V gene lookup returns CDR1 SGDLS and CDR2 YYNGEE. DNA of the CDR3: TGTGCCAGCAGCCAAACCTTCGGGACAGGGGGTGGCTACACCTTC. It specifies CASSQTFGTGGGYTF.

This clonotype has a count of ten or more. In DNA form, the CDR3 reads TGCGCCAGCAGCTTGTCACCTACTCGACCACCCTACGAGCAGTACTTC. This encodes CASSLSPTRPPYEQYF. The chain joins TRBV5-1 to TRBJ2-7; D gene ambiguous. The V and J ends lost 1 base and 2 bases respectively, with 16 bases between them. The CDR3 spans 16 residues. Germline V CDR1 and CDR2: SGHRS, YFSETQ.

This clonotype was recorded at least ten times. J is TRBJ2-7 and V is TRBV13; the match to TRBD2 covers 7 bases. Losses at the gene ends were 3 bases for V and 3 bases for J; bases not matched to a gene: 8. Germline assignment: CDR1 PRHDT and CDR2 FYEKMQ (reference sequence). This CDR3 is built from 15 residues. CDR3 sequence reads: CASSFSLAANYEQYF. The CDR3, as DNA: TGTGCCAGCAGCTTCTCCCTAGCGGCTAACTACGAGCAGTACTTC. Using reference TRBV13 and TRBJ2-7 for the parts outside the CDR3, the full variable domain is AAGVIQSPRHLIKEKRETATLKCYPIPRHDTVYWYQQGPGQDPQFLISFYEKMQSDKGSIPDRFSAQQFSDYHSELNMSSLELGDSALYFCASSFSLAANYEQYFGPGTRLTVT.

At least ten counts were recorded for this clonotype. The rearrangement links TRBV10-3 to TRBJ2-2, with D perhaps matching TRBD1 (6 bases). The V end lost 8 bases, the J end lost 7 bases, and 29 bases lay between the germline ends. CDR1 is ENHRY, CDR2 SYGVKD, per germline. The CDR3 is 18 amino acids. Written as DNA, the CDR3 is TGTGCCATCTCCCCGGGGCCGTGGGGGCCTGGTTCGATCGGGGAGCTGTTTTTT. As protein: CAISPGPWGPGSIGELFF.